The clone carrying this TCR beta chain has just a few counts. A second PCR, run for roughly 7 to 11 cycles, used a sample-barcoded 5' primer plus a J-beta primer mix. Carrying 12 random nucleotides, a template-switch adaptor labeled each individual cDNA molecule. TCRdb redid the calling of the 5' RACE reads with MiXCR, one entry per CDR3 protein. In the table there are over a million distinct CDR3 sequences, under 55% of which are singletons. This entry belongs to a study of blood T cells in healthy people across ages. Study background: About one barcoded beta molecule per two T cells was captured by template switching.

Losses at the gene ends were 6 bases for V and 2 bases for J; bases not matched to a gene: 2. The CDR3 loop spans 14 amino acids. CDR1 MDHEN and CDR2 SYDVKM come from the germline V gene. This receptor was obtained from a woman aged 18-29 years in good health. This chain joins TRBV28 and TRBJ2-3; 10 nucleotides align to TRBD2. Source material: blood. CDR3 in amino acids: CASRLAGFTDTQYF. CDR3 DNA sequence: TGTGCCAGCAGACTAGCGGGATTCACAGATACGCAGTATTTT.